The 28 T cell receptor beta chains below all came from one sample that was sequenced in a study of patients and donors after allogeneic stem cell transplantation. In TCRdb, the RT-PCR reads were re-called with MiXCR into one record per CDR3 protein. The table records over 400,000 distinct CDR3 sequences, under 20% of them present only once. Material: blood, either unsorted or a sorted T cell fraction (not recorded which). The receptors derive from a human donor who was either an allogeneic HSCT recipient or a stem cell or donor lymphocyte infusion donor (not recorded which). It is not recorded whose cells these are; they may come from a transplant donor.

This clonotype appeared once. The rearrangement links TRBV4-1 to TRBJ2-3; 9 bases fit TRBD2. The CDR3 consists of 16 residues. Germline trimming cut 0 bases from V and 4 bases from J; bases unmatched to any gene: 5. Germline CDR1 and CDR2: MGHRA and YSYEKL. CDR3 region: CASSQDFWTSADTQYF. The DNA for the CDR3 is TGCGCCAGCAGCCAAGATTTTTGGACTAGCGCAGATACGCAGTATTTT.

The V gene is TRBV20-1, the J gene TRBJ2-1; 7 bases map to TRBD2. The ends lost 6 bases at V and 3 bases at J; junction bases unmatched: 8. Germline CDR1 DFQATT, CDR2 SNEGSKA (reference sequence). The CDR3 totals 14 residues. CDR3 loop: CSAYLGTIYNEQFF. The DNA for the CDR3 is TGCAGTGCGTACCTCGGGACTATCTACAATGAGCAGTTCTTC.

The chain links TRBV4-3 to TRBJ1-1; D unresolved. The germline CDR1 and CDR2 sequences are LGHNA and YSLEER. V was clipped by 1 base and J by 3 bases, with 9 bases between them. The CDR3 is 14 amino acids. In nucleotides, the CDR3 is TGCGCCAGCAGCCAAGTGGTGGGCTACACTGAAGCTTTCTTT. Protein product: CASSQVVGYTEAFF.

The CDR3 coding sequence is TGTGCCAGCAGCAGTCTGAGCCTAAGCTCCTATAATTCACCCCTCCACTTT. Its translation is CASSSLSLSSYNSPLHF. The chain has TRBV2 and TRBJ1-6; no reliable D call. The CDR3 length is 17 residues. In germline, CDR1 is SNHLY, CDR2 FYNNEI. Deletions cut 6 bases from V and 0 bases from J, with 15 bases between.

The V call is TRBV20-1, the J call TRBJ1-3; no firm D call. This CDR3 region has 13 residues. CDR1 and CDR2 from the germline V gene are DFQATT and SNEGSKA (reference sequence). V lost 3 bases and J lost 0, with 6 bases in between. The CDR3: CSASISSGNTIYF. CDR3 sequence (DNA): TGCAGTGCTAGTATCAGCTCTGGAAACACCATATATTTT.

Only a few counts were recorded for this clonotype. This sequence joins TRBV10-3 and TRBJ2-7; 12 positions match TRBD2. Germline lookup yields CDR1 ENHRY and CDR2 SYGVKD. This CDR3 comprises 18 residues. Unmatched junction bases numbered 17, after V lost 6 bases and J lost 5 bases. CDR3 sequence: CAIRRATSGRPLRNEQYF. The CDR3 coding sequence is TGTGCCATCAGGAGGGCGACTAGCGGGAGACCGTTGAGAAACGAGCAGTACTTC.

In its sample, this clonotype was seen a few times. The chain is built from TRBV6-1 and TRBJ1-5; 8 bases are a match to TRBD1. The CDR3 has 16 residues. Germline-derived CDR1 and CDR2 are MNHNS and SASEGT. The ends lost 4 bases at V and 6 bases at J; junction bases unmatched: 11. The DNA of the CDR3 is TGTGCCAGCAGTGCTTCTTCAGGGGGCCGGATTCAGCCCCAGCATTTT. Its translation is CASSASSGGRIQPQHF.

This chain links TRBV5-1 with TRBJ2-1; 10 bases agree with TRBD2. From germline, CDR1 is SGHRS and CDR2 YFSETQ. The CDR3 contains 18 residues. Unmatched junction bases numbered 10, after V lost 0 bases and J lost 4 bases. CDR3 DNA sequence: TGCGCCAGCAGCTTGGCACTAGCGGGGCTTGAAGCATACAATGAGCAGTTCTTC. It is translated as CASSLALAGLEAYNEQFF.

The chain joins TRBV20-1 to TRBJ1-5; D perhaps matches TRBD1 (6 bases). The germline V gene has CDR1 DFQATT and CDR2 SNEGSKA (reference sequence). The ends were cut back, 4 bases at V and 9 bases at J, with 19 bases in the middle. The CDR3 covers 14 residues. Here the CDR3 DNA reads TGCAGTGCTATCGACAGGAGGGTCCCACCGCCCCAGCATTTT. Amino acids: CSAIDRRVPPPQHF.

This clonotype was found a few times. The DNA for the CDR3 is TGTGCCACGGGACAGGGAACTCAGCCCCAGCATTTT. It encodes CATGQGTQPQHF. V gene TRBV24-1 combines with J gene TRBJ1-5; 9 positions match TRBD1. The CDR3 runs to 12 residues. Germline CDR1 and CDR2: KGHDR and SFDVKD. The V segment lost 10 bases and the J segment 6 bases; nucleotides outside the gene matches: 3.

CDR3 region: CSARTDRPGYEQYF. DNA of the CDR3: TGCAGTGCTAGGACGGACAGGCCTGGCTACGAGCAGTACTTC. This rearrangement joins TRBV20-1 to TRBJ2-7; TRBD1 matches 7 bases. The CDR3 totals 14 residues. The germline CDR1 and CDR2 sequences are DFQATT and SNEGSKA (reference sequence). The ends lost 3 bases at V and 3 bases at J; junction bases unmatched: 8.

The chain recombines TRBV6-2 or TRBV6-3 with TRBJ2-1; D tentatively reads TRBD1 or TRBD2 (5 bases each). CDR3 length equals 14 residues. The germline gives CDR1 MNHEY, CDR2 SVGEGT. The ends were cut back, 6 bases at V and 7 bases at J, with 16 bases in the middle. CDR3 sequence: CASRRDGLVNEQFF. CDR3 bases: TGTGCCAGCAGACGGGACGGCTTGGTGAATGAGCAGTTCTTC.

V is TRBV7-3 and J is TRBJ2-5, with 8 positions matching TRBD2. The CDR3 is made up of 13 amino acids. Germline V lookup: CDR1 SGHTA, CDR2 FQGTGA. V dropped 3 bases and J dropped 4; count of bases not matched to a gene: 1. The CDR3 loop is CASSFGGVETQYF. The CDR3 DNA sequence: TGTGCCAGCAGCTTCGGGGGGGTAGAGACCCAGTACTTC. The full variable domain, completed using reference TRBV7-3 and TRBJ2-5, is GAGVSQTPSNKVTEKGKYVELRCDPISGHTALYWYRQSLGQGPEFLIYFQGTGAADDSGLPNDRFFAVRPEGSVSTLKIQRTERGDSAVYLCASSFGGVETQYFGPGTRLLVL.

Turning to this clonotype: An end of the junction differs from the germline gene, which may be a read error. The chain links TRBV20-1 to TRBJ1-2, with TRBD1 as a possible D gene (6 bases). The CDR3 has 12 amino acids. In germline, CDR1 is DFQATT, CDR2 SNEGSKA (reference sequence). In DNA, the CDR3 is TGCTCCGCCTTGGGGGGGCCGTATGGCCACACCTTC. Translating gives CSALGGPYGHTF.

This clonotype was detected a few times. This chain connects TRBV3-1 to TRBJ1-4; a weak D match, TRBD1 (6 bases). This CDR3 spans 14 amino acids. V shed 5 bases and J shed 4 bases, with 11 bases lying between them. In germline, CDR1 is LGHDT, CDR2 YNNKEL (reference sequence). The DNA for the CDR3 is TGTGCCAGCAGCGTGACAGGCTATAATGAAAAACTGTTTTTT. Translated, it gives CASSVTGYNEKLFF.

This clonotype was seen at least ten times. This sequence joins TRBV24-1 and TRBJ1-2; D not resolved. CDR3 length equals 12 residues. V shed 7 bases and J shed 6 bases, with 11 bases lying between them. Germline values: CDR1 KGHDR, CDR2 SFDVKD. Here the CDR3 DNA reads TGTGCCACCAGCCCCAGGAAAAATGGCTACACCTTC. It translates to CATSPRKNGYTF.

The chain employs TRBV5-1 and TRBJ1-1, with D possibly TRBD1 on 6 matching bases. Germline V CDR1 and CDR2: SGHRS, YFSETQ. V was cut by 4 bases and J by 0 bases, with 13 bases left in between. The CDR3 is 15 amino acids. The CDR3 DNA sequence: TGCGCCAGCAGCCTGGGGACAAGCATGAACACTGAAGCTTTCTTT. This translates into CASSLGTSMNTEAFF.

V usage is TRBV19 and J usage is TRBJ2-7, with 8 bases matching TRBD1. Germline CDR1 and CDR2: LNHDA and SQIVND (reference sequence). The ends lost 5 bases at V and 10 bases at J; junction bases unmatched: 10. The CDR3 is 13 residues long. CDR3 protein: CASSLTGASDQYF. DNA of the CDR3: TGTGCCAGTAGTTTGACAGGGGCCTCCGATCAGTACTTC. The variable domain in full, completed from reference TRBV19 and TRBJ2-7, reads DGGITQSPKYLFRKEGQNVTLSCEQNLNHDAMYWYRQDPGQGLRLIYYSQIVNDFQKGDIAEGYSVSREKKESFPLTVTSAQKNPTAFYLCASSLTGASDQYFGPGTRLTVT.

This clonotype has a handful of counts. The rearrangement joins TRBV7-9 to TRBJ2-7; 9 bases are a match to TRBD1. This CDR3 is built from 16 residues. V dropped 4 bases and J dropped 6; count of bases not matched to a gene: 13. Germline V gives CDR1 SEHNR, CDR2 FQNEAQ (reference sequence). In DNA form, the CDR3 reads TGTGCCAGCAGCTCGCCCGGGACAGGGACTGGCGGCGAGCAGTACTTC. Protein: CASSSPGTGTGGEQYF.

V usage is TRBV4-3 and J usage is TRBJ1-2; TRBD1 agrees at 7 bases. Losses at the gene ends were 0 bases for V and 8 bases for J; bases not matched to a gene: 9. CDR3 size: 15 residues. The germline V gene encodes CDR1 LGHNA and CDR2 YSLEER. DNA of the CDR3: TGCGCCAGCAGCCAAGAGGGACAGCTAGAGAGGGGCTACACCTTC. The encoded protein is CASSQEGQLERGYTF.

This clonotype was seen a handful of times. The chain carries TRBV6-2 or TRBV6-3 and TRBJ2-7; D not certain. V lost 2 bases, J lost 5 bases, and 7 bases lay in between. The length of the CDR3 is 12 residues. Germline CDR1 is MNHEY and CDR2 is SVGEGT. This chain's CDR3 is CASSYGENEQYF. CDR3 bases: TGTGCCAGCAGTTACGGGGAAAACGAGCAGTACTTC.

V gene TRBV27 combines with J gene TRBJ2-7, with 9 bases that match TRBD1. The CDR3 covers 16 residues. Germline trimming cut 6 bases from V and 4 bases from J; bases unmatched to any gene: 13. CDR1 is MNHEY, CDR2 SMNVEV, per germline (reference sequence). The CDR3 spells CASSPRGGTGIYEQYF. The CDR3 DNA follows: TGTGCCAGCAGCCCTAGGGGGGGGACAGGGATATACGAGCAGTACTTC.

The chain carries TRBV6-5 and TRBJ2-1, with D unclear. The CDR3 contains 15 residues. From germline, CDR1 is MNHEY and CDR2 SVGAGI. Trimming shortened V by 4 bases and J by 3 bases, and 13 bases separated the two germline ends. The CDR3 sequence is CASSSRPRFYNEQFF. CDR3 sequence (DNA): TGTGCCAGCAGTTCCCGCCCCAGGTTCTACAATGAGCAGTTCTTC.

The chain joins TRBV11-3 to TRBJ1-2; D call uncertain. In germline, CDR1 is SGHNT, CDR2 YENEEA. Deletions cut 2 bases from V and 13 bases from J, with 17 bases between. This CDR3 spans 13 amino acids. The CDR3 bases are TGTGCCAGCAGCTTACCCGCTGGCAGCTCCTTCACCTTC. Protein: CASSLPAGSSFTF.

The V and J genes are TRBV24-1 and TRBJ2-2; tentative D call: TRBD2 (6 bases). V shed 5 bases and J shed 3 bases, with 24 bases lying between them. CDR1 KGHDR and CDR2 SFDVKD come from the germline V gene. The CDR3 runs 19 residues. The CDR3 DNA reads as TGTGCCACCAGTGGGTTCGAGGTTGGCGGGGTTTCGGACACCGGGGAGCTGTTTTTT. This gives the protein CATSGFEVGGVSDTGELFF.

This rearrangement joins TRBV2 to TRBJ2-2, with 7 bases fitting TRBD1. Germline assignment: CDR1 SNHLY and CDR2 FYNNEI. Unmatched junction bases numbered 4, after V lost 6 bases and J lost 0 bases. The CDR3 loop spans 15 amino acids. Here the CDR3 DNA reads TGTGCCAGCAGGGGACAGCCTACGAACACCGGGGAGCTGTTTTTT. As protein: CASRGQPTNTGELFF.

The chain employs TRBV9 and TRBJ2-5; 9 nucleotides line up with TRBD1. Germline-derived CDR1 and CDR2 are SGDLS and YYNGEE. The CDR3 has 15 amino acids. V gave up 1 base and J gave up 4 bases; unmatched junction bases: 5. CDR3 DNA sequence: TGTGCCAGCAGCGTAATTACAGGGGGCCCAGAGACCCAGTACTTC. It encodes CASSVITGGPETQYF.

This clonotype appeared a few times. The chain combines TRBV21-1 with TRBJ2-3; TRBD2 is the table's D call and was not checked against the DNA. TRBV21-1 is a recognized pseudogene. The CDR3 is 15 residues long. In DNA, the CDR3 is TGTGCCAGCAACCCTAGGGAGGGGCCGGCGGATACGCAGTATTTT. Translating it yields CASNPREGPADTQYF.